This T cell receptor (beta chain) was identified during a study of blood T cell repertoires in COVID-19. Looking at the study overall: The United States, Italy and Spain supplied acute and convalescent COVID-19 samples.

This clone occurred once. How the authors handled the data: Cell counts per sample came from amplifying reference gene primers. The data were produced by immunoSEQ multiplex PCR, yet TCRdb's version contains in-frame clones alone and is incomplete. The V and J calls and clone size were taken over from that table, and D and trimming were inferred from the DNA. The profile shows about 260,000 clones, 75% to 90% of them singletons. Trimming removed 5 bases from V and 8 bases from J, with 13 bases in between. The CDR3 length is 13 residues. Germline V CDR1 and CDR2: SGHNT, YYREEE (reference sequence). This TCR was recovered from a man younger than 40 with active or convalescent COVID-19. The material sequenced was peripheral blood. J is TRBJ2-2 and V is TRBV5-4; no reliable D call. CDR3 nucleotides: TGTGCCAGCAGGGAGACTCCTGGGGGGGAGCTGTTTTTT. Translated: CASRETPGGELFF.